This TCR beta chain was observed in a study of spatial heterogeneity in lung cancer. This clonotype was detected many times. Its antigen is currently unknown. The presence of a unique molecular identifier marked each TCR cDNA molecule. Via MiXCR, TCRdb re-called the 5' RACE reads, giving one row per CDR3 protein. The sample holds about 38,000 distinct CDR3 sequences, 4% to 6% seen once. Time point: sample taken at primary tumor resection. Sequencing of whole RNA from tumor, nontumor lung or frozen PBMC involved no sorting. Germline V lookup: CDR1 MNHEY, CDR2 SMNVEV (reference sequence). The CDR3 sequence is 15 residues long. Unmatched junction bases numbered 7, after V lost 3 bases and J lost 5 bases. Overall study results and limits: Circulating ubiquitous expanded tumor TCRs were observed more frequently at resection than at follow-up.

The receptor's source is a female donor with early-stage non-small cell lung cancer. This rearrangement joins TRBV27 to TRBJ2-7; 10 positions match TRBD1. The starting material was PBMCs, obtained at surgery. The CDR3: CASSLAGTGVDEQYF. As DNA, the CDR3 is TGTGCCAGCAGTTTGGCCGGGACAGGGGTTGACGAGCAGTACTTC.